The 8 T cell receptor beta chains given below trace back to one sample, sequenced in a study of blood T cell repertoires in COVID-19 (dated by TCRdb to the early 2020s). Library creation used the immunoSEQ multiplex PCR assay. In TCRdb, the immuneACCESS table is reduced to in-frame sequences with V and J assigned. These tables do not hold every clone; where another copy was compared, an unresolved V gene accounts for under half, and the others remain unexplained. This sample gives 300,000 to 450,000 clones in total; around 87% of them show up just once. The ten most abundant clones make up more than 9% of the sample. The sample consisted of peripheral blood. Source of these receptors: a woman in her 30s with COVID-19, enrolled during active disease.

The chain has TRBV15 and TRBJ1-2; 7 bases agree with TRBD1. This CDR3 comprises 16 residues. Germline V gives CDR1 LNHNV, CDR2 YYDKDF (reference sequence). J gave up 4 bases and V 0 bases, and 8 bases lay outside the gene matches. CDR3 DNA sequence: TGTGCCACCAGCAGAGATCCCGGGACAGTGGCCTATGGCTACACCTTC. Translated: CATSRDPGTVAYGYTF. Full variable domain (missing parts from reference TRBV15 and TRBJ1-2): DAMVIQNPRYQVTQFGKPVTLSCSQTLNHNVMYWYQQKSSQAPKLLFHYYDKDFNNEADTPDNFQSRRPNTSFCFLDIRSPGLGDTAMYLCATSRDPGTVAYGYTFGSGTRLTVV.

The CDR3 spells CAISESPAPGSYGYTF. The CDR3 coding sequence is TGTGCCATCAGTGAGTCACCGGCCCCGGGTAGCTATGGCTACACCTTC. The chain links TRBV10-3 to TRBJ1-2; no clear D. The V gene lost 0 bases and the J gene lost 4 bases, with 15 bases spanning the gap. The germline gives CDR1 ENHRY, CDR2 SYGVKD. The CDR3 length is 16 residues.

This chain uses TRBV3-1 (or the pseudogene TRBV3-2) with TRBJ2-7; the match to TRBD1 covers 7 bases. Per germline, CDR1 LGHDT and CDR2 YNNKEL (reference sequence). This CDR3 comprises 14 residues. Trimming at V came to 4 bases and at J to 6 bases, leaving 9 bases not matched to a gene. The DNA of the CDR3 is TGTGCCAGCAGCCTAAGACAGGGTGCGGGCGAGCAGTACTTC. Its protein product is CASSLRQGAGEQYF.

The genes are TRBV7-9 and TRBJ2-7; a weak D match, TRBD1 (8 bases). CDR1 and CDR2 (germline): SEHNR, FQNEAQ (reference sequence). V gave up 5 bases and J gave up 1 base, with 15 bases separating them. CDR3 length equals 15 residues. The CDR3 spells CASSTTGEGSYEQYF. CDR3 in DNA: TGTGCCAGCAGCACGACAGGGGAGGGGTCCTACGAGCAGTACTTC.

This chain joins TRBV5-4 and TRBJ2-2, with 12 bases fitting TRBD2. The CDR3 extends over 16 amino acids. V shed 4 bases, J shed 5 bases, and the junction held 6 bases outside the gene matches. Germline CDR1 reads SGHNT; CDR2 reads YYREEE (reference sequence). The CDR3 coding sequence is TGTGCCAGCAGCCAGACTAGCGGGAGTCGGACCGGGGAGCTGTTTTTT. Translated, it gives CASSQTSGSRTGELFF.

The chain uses TRBV5-1 and TRBJ2-1; 8 bases are a match to TRBD1. The ends lost 5 bases at V and 6 bases at J; junction bases unmatched: 1. This CDR3 has 12 residues. Per the germline V gene, CDR1 is SGHRS and CDR2 is YFSETQ. The CDR3: CASRDRVNEQFF. CDR3 nucleotide sequence: TGCGCCAGCAGGGACAGGGTCAATGAGCAGTTCTTC.

The J gene is TRBJ2-7, the V gene TRBV6-5; D possibly corresponds to TRBD2 (6 bases). Germline V gene sequence: CDR1 MNHEY, CDR2 SVGAGI. Deletions cut 3 bases from V and 1 base from J, with 13 bases between. The CDR3 spans 15 residues. The CDR3 here is CASSYAGGGSYEQYF. Here the CDR3 DNA reads TGTGCCAGCAGTTATGCCGGGGGTGGGTCCTACGAGCAGTACTTC.

V is TRBV7-6 and J is TRBJ2-5, with 7 positions matching TRBD1. CDR3 length: 14 amino acids. Losses at the gene ends were 5 bases for V and 4 bases for J; bases not matched to a gene: 7. Germline CDR1 reads SGHVS; CDR2 reads FNYEAQ. The CDR3 nucleotides read TGTGCCAGCAGCACCCGACAGGGATCAGAGACCCAGTACTTC. Protein sequence: CASSTRQGSETQYF.